This TCR beta chain was profiled in a study of T cell changes during pregnancy in multiple sclerosis. Method: immunoSEQ multiplex PCR; TCRdb's copy keeps in-frame clones and lacks some. This sample has approximately 30,000 clones, with around nine tenths found just once. The CDR3 is 14 residues long. Germline-derived CDR1 and CDR2 are LGHNT and FRNRAP. V dropped 7 bases and J dropped 3; count of bases not matched to a gene: 9. The source is a female donor with multiple sclerosis, enrolled in a pregnancy study. The sequencing used CD8+ T cells from peripheral blood mononuclear cells, collected before pregnancy. The V and J genes are TRBV12-5 and TRBJ2-7, with TRBD1 identical over 7 bases. CDR3 amino acids: CASAPDRALYEQYF. DNA of the CDR3: TGTGCTAGTGCCCCAGACAGGGCCCTCTACGAGCAGTACTTC.